The present TCR beta chain was sequenced within a study of blood T cell repertoires in COVID-19. Method: immunoSEQ multiplex PCR; TCRdb's copy keeps in-frame clones and lacks some. The table includes some 160,000 clones, roughly 86% detected once. This clone was observed once. The V gene lost 6 bases and the J gene lost 7 bases, with 12 bases spanning the gap. The germline V gene has CDR1 KGHSH and CDR2 LQKENI. The CDR3 is made up of 12 amino acids. The sequence was collected from an elderly woman with COVID-19, enrolled during active disease. J is TRBJ1-1 and V is TRBV18; D is uncertain. The sequenced material came from peripheral blood. Here the CDR3 DNA reads TGTGCCAGCTCCCGAGGCGGGAGTGAAGCTTTCTTT. As protein: CASSRGGSEAFF.